Following are 32 T cell receptor beta chains from one sample sequenced in a study of blood T cells in healthy people across ages. A second roughly 6 to 12 cycle PCR used barcoded and J-beta primers. TCRdb independently ran MiXCR on the 5' RACE reads; one entry per CDR3 protein. Here the sample spans hundreds of thousands of distinct CDR3 sequences, roughly 32% being singletons. Material: blood. The receptors were gathered from a woman at least 80 years old in good health.

This clonotype was seen many times. The rearrangement uses TRBV6-2 or TRBV6-3 and TRBJ2-7, with a tentative D call TRBD1 (6 bases). The CDR3 has 15 amino acids. V lost 5 bases, J lost 1 base, and 15 bases lay in between. The germline V gene has CDR1 MNHEY and CDR2 SVGEGT. DNA for the CDR3: TGTGCCAGCAGTCAACAGGGATCCCTTTCCTACGAGCAGTACTTC. It yields the protein CASSQQGSLSYEQYF.

V and J are TRBV10-3 and TRBJ1-5; D call uncertain. Trimming took off 2 bases at V and 4 bases at J, with 15 bases between the two ends. The CDR3 is made up of 16 amino acids. CDR1 is ENHRY and CDR2 is SYGVKD in the germline V gene. CDR3 nucleotide sequence: TGTGCCATCAGTGAGGGACTCCGACGGGAAAATCAGCCCCAGCATTTT. Its protein is CAISEGLRRENQPQHF.

This clonotype showed up many times. This sequence joins TRBV20-1 and TRBJ2-5, with a weak D call TRBD1 (5 bases). Germline assignment: CDR1 DFQATT and CDR2 SNEGSKA (reference sequence). The CDR3 is made up of 13 amino acids. V was trimmed by 3 bases and J by 4 bases, leaving 12 bases between them. The chain's CDR3 is CSASPDSRETQYF. In DNA form, the CDR3 reads TGCAGTGCTAGTCCCGACAGCCGAGAGACCCAGTACTTC.

This clonotype has ten or more counts. This chain joins TRBV6-2 or TRBV6-3 and TRBJ2-5; 8 bases align to TRBD2. Germline lookup yields CDR1 MNHEY and CDR2 SVGEGT. The CDR3 contains 16 residues. The J segment lost 5 bases and the V segment lost 3 bases, leaving 11 bases of the junction unmatched. Written as DNA, the CDR3 is TGTGCCAGCAGTTATGGCACGGGGGGGCCATTTGAGACCCAGTACTTC. This encodes CASSYGTGGPFETQYF.

This clonotype was observed many times. This sequence joins TRBV10-3 and TRBJ2-7; the D is unclear. The CDR3 sequence is 12 residues long. V was shortened by 5 bases and J by 4 bases, with 9 bases between the two germline ends. Germline lookup yields CDR1 ENHRY and CDR2 SYGVKD. The CDR3: CAISRYSYEQYF. Here the CDR3 DNA reads TGTGCCATCAGTAGGTACAGTTACGAGCAGTACTTC.

This clonotype was counted only a few times. This may arise from a read error, as a much more abundant clone is one base away. The J gene is TRBJ1-2, the V gene TRBV20-1, with 9 positions matching TRBD1. The CDR3 has 13 amino acids. Germline CDR1 DFQATT, CDR2 SNEGSKA (reference sequence). The V gene end was trimmed by 5 bases and the J gene end by 4 bases; junction bases not matched to a gene: 5. CDR3 sequence: CSAGGQGSYGYTF. For the CDR3, the DNA is TGCAGTGCTGGAGGACAGGGGTCCTATGGCTACACCTTC.

This clonotype showed up just a few times. This chain connects TRBV3-1 to TRBJ2-2, with 8 positions matching TRBD1. Losses at the gene ends were 5 bases for V and 3 bases for J; bases not matched to a gene: 8. CDR3 size: 16 residues. Germline lookup yields CDR1 LGHDT and CDR2 YNNKEL (reference sequence). The CDR3 DNA follows: TGTGCCAGCAGCAGAAACAGGGGGTTCGACACCGGGGAGCTGTTTTTT. Translation: CASSRNRGFDTGELFF.

Only one count was recorded for this clonotype. The chain links TRBV12-3 or TRBV12-4 to TRBJ2-3; either TRBD1 or TRBD2 may supply D (5 bases each). The V end was cut by 4 bases, the J end by 4 bases, with 15 bases between. The CDR3 totals 15 residues. The CDR3 protein is CASSSRGVGADTQYF. CDR3 sequence (DNA): TGTGCCAGCAGTTCTAGGGGAGTAGGAGCAGATACGCAGTATTTT.

This clonotype was detected a few times. A read error may explain this, as a much larger clone is one base away. This chain connects TRBV6-6 to TRBJ1-1; D gene ambiguous. This CDR3 contains 13 residues. In germline, CDR1 is MNHNY, CDR2 SVGAGI (reference sequence). CDR3 sequence reads: CVSSYGQYTEAFF. The DNA for the CDR3 is TGTGTCAGCAGTTACGGGCAGTACACTGAAGCTTTCTTT.

The V gene is TRBV27, the J gene TRBJ2-5; the D gene is possibly TRBD1 (6 bases). Germline CDR1 MNHEY, CDR2 SMNVEV (reference sequence). V was shortened by 3 bases and J by 4 bases, with 12 bases between the two germline ends. The CDR3 is 14 amino acids. CDR3 DNA sequence: TGTGCCAGCAGTTTCCCTGGGGGCGGAGAGACCCAGTACTTC. Translated, it gives CASSFPGGGETQYF.

This clonotype has a count of ten or more. A much larger clonotype is one base distant, so this may be a read error. The rearrangement joins TRBV20-1 to TRBJ2-7; D may be TRBD2 (5 bases). Per the germline V gene, CDR1 is DFQATT and CDR2 is SNEGSKA (reference sequence). CDR3 length: 14 amino acids. Trimming removed 5 bases from V and 7 bases from J, with 21 bases in between. The CDR3 sequence: CSARRSGGYNEQYF. DNA of the CDR3: TGCAGTGCTCGCAGGTCCGGCGGGTACAATGAGCAGTACTTC.

The table lists this clonotype with many counts. V is TRBV20-1 and J is TRBJ2-5, with TRBD2 as a possible D gene (5 bases). CDR1 and CDR2 from the germline V gene are DFQATT and SNEGSKA (reference sequence). V was shortened by 5 bases and J by 7 bases, with 20 bases between the two germline ends. The CDR3 has 14 amino acids. The CDR3, as DNA: TGCAGTGCTTCCCCCGGACTCCTCACTGGGACCCAGTACTTC. Its protein is CSASPGLLTGTQYF.

The V call is TRBV7-2, the J call TRBJ2-2; D call uncertain. CDR3 length: 15 residues. V lost 1 base and J lost 4, with 10 bases in between. Germline V gene sequence: CDR1 SGHTA, CDR2 FQGNSA. The DNA for the CDR3 is TGTGCCAGCAGCTTAGGGGCCGCTTTCACCGGGGAGCTGTTTTTT. Translating gives CASSLGAAFTGELFF.

This clonotype was seen a handful of times. The chain couples TRBV4-2 to TRBJ2-7; D may be TRBD2 (6 bases). V was cut by 1 base and J by 2 bases, with 9 bases left in between. The CDR3 runs 14 residues. Germline CDR1 LGHNA, CDR2 YNFKEQ. This CDR3 is CASSQGDSAYEQYF. CDR3 bases: TGTGCCAGCAGCCAAGGGGACTCGGCCTACGAGCAGTACTTC.

The chain is built from TRBV5-1 and TRBJ2-7; D may be TRBD2 (5 bases). The J call may not be correct, given that the DNA end is closer to TRBJ2-5. CDR3 length equals 13 residues. The V gene's germline CDR1 is SGHRS and CDR2 YFSETQ. The CDR3, as DNA: TGCGCCAGCTCCGGGGAACGGGGAGAGACCCAGTACTTC. Protein product: CASSGERGETQYF.

With regard to this clonotype: A much larger clone differs by one base, so this may be a read error. V is TRBV9 and J is TRBJ2-4; D is ambiguous. With the DNA end fitting TRBJ2-7 better, the J assignment may be wrong. The CDR3 spans 15 residues. Germline CDR1 is SGDLS and CDR2 is YYNGEE. The CDR3 reads CANSVGPASSGEQYF. The DNA of the CDR3 is TGTGCCAACAGCGTAGGGCCAGCTTCTTCGGGCGAGCAGTACTTC.

This clonotype was recorded many times. V and J are TRBV4-1 and TRBJ2-7; TRBD1 agrees at 9 bases. The CDR3 sequence is 16 residues long. CDR1 is MGHRA and CDR2 is YSYEKL in the germline V gene. V lost 4 bases to trimming and J lost 7 bases; unmatched junction nucleotides: 14. As DNA, the CDR3 is TGCGCCAGCAGCCCCACGAGGGACAGGGTAGCTCAAGAGCAGTACTTC. Protein: CASSPTRDRVAQEQYF.

In its sample, this clonotype was seen many times. The rearrangement joins TRBV6-1 to TRBJ1-2; tentatively, D is TRBD1 (6 bases). This CDR3 is built from 13 residues. V lost 5 bases and J 4 bases, leaving 11 bases between the germline ends. CDR1 MNHNS and CDR2 SASEGT come from the germline V gene. As DNA, the CDR3 is TGTGCCAGCAGTCCCGGACAGTTCTATGGCTACACCTTC. As protein: CASSPGQFYGYTF.

The chain combines TRBV3-1 with TRBJ2-4, with D possibly TRBD2 on 6 matching bases. The last part of the DNA fits TRBJ2-7 better; the J call may be wrong. The CDR3 consists of 16 residues. Germline-derived CDR1 and CDR2 are LGHDT and YNNKEL (reference sequence). The CDR3 reads CASSSPWRDTSYEQYF. CDR3 DNA sequence: TGTGCCAGCAGCTCCCCGTGGAGGGATACCTCCTACGAGCAGTACTTC.

The sample holds many counts of this clonotype. V usage is TRBV20-1 and J usage is TRBJ2-1; 13 bases fit TRBD2. The CDR3 extends over 15 amino acids. Trimming took 2 bases from V and 8 from J; bases not matched to a gene: 6. CDR1 and CDR2 from the germline V gene are DFQATT and SNEGSKA (reference sequence). The CDR3 DNA reads as TGCAGTGCTAGACCGGGACTAGCGGGGTTAGATGAGCAGTTCTTC. This codes for CSARPGLAGLDEQFF.

This clonotype was seen at least ten times. This chain uses TRBV5-6 with TRBJ2-1; the match to TRBD1 covers 12 bases. Trimming cost V 4 bases and J 3 bases; bases outside gene matches: 5. Germline V gene sequence: CDR1 SGHDT, CDR2 YYEEEE. The CDR3 has 16 amino acids. The DNA of the CDR3 is TGTGCCAGCAGCGCGGGACAGGGGGCGATCTACAATGAGCAGTTCTTC. Translated, it gives CASSAGQGAIYNEQFF.

This clonotype was recorded at least ten times. The chain employs TRBV14 and TRBJ2-1; D gene ambiguous. Trimming removed 2 bases at V and 2 bases at J, with 10 bases between. Looked up from germline, CDR1 is SGHDN and CDR2 is FVKESK. The CDR3 contains 15 residues. The CDR3 DNA follows: TGTGCCAGCAGCCAAAGTCCCTTGCCCTACAATGAGCAGTTCTTC. Translating gives CASSQSPLPYNEQFF.

This chain connects TRBV28 to TRBJ1-2; weak D call: TRBD1 (5 bases). The germline V and J ends were trimmed by 8 bases and 8 bases, with 15 bases remaining between them. This CDR3 is built from 12 residues. Germline CDR1 reads MDHEN; CDR2 reads SYDVKM. The CDR3 reads CASWTGNRGYTF. CDR3 bases: TGTGCCAGCTGGACTGGGAACAGGGGCTACACCTTC.

The genes are TRBV12-3 or TRBV12-4 and TRBJ2-5, with D perhaps TRBD1 or TRBD2 (5 bases each). The J call is doubtful: the DNA matches TRBJ2-7 better. This CDR3 has 11 residues. CDR3 protein: CASRGVDEQYF. In DNA form, the CDR3 reads TGTGCCAGCAGGGGGGTCGACGAGCAGTACTTC.

This clonotype was counted many times. The J gene is TRBJ1-5, the V gene TRBV27; TRBD1 matches at 7 bases. CDR1 is MNHEY, CDR2 SMNVEV, per germline (reference sequence). The trim removed 5 bases at V and 5 bases at J, leaving 6 bases unmatched. CDR3 length: 14 residues. CDR3 in amino acids: CASSLAGGDQPQHF. The CDR3 DNA follows: TGTGCCAGCAGTCTAGCAGGGGGAGATCAGCCCCAGCATTTT.

On this clonotype itself: A read error is possible here, since a much larger clone lies one base away. This sequence joins TRBV7-8 and TRBJ1-6, with TRBD1 as a possible D gene (6 bases). CDR3 length: 15 residues. CDR1 and CDR2 from the germline V gene are SGHVS and FQNEAQ. The CDR3 DNA reads TGTGCCAGCAGCTTAAACCGGTTGGGGGGGACACCCCCCCACTTT. The encoded protein is CASSLNRLGGTPPHF.

This clonotype appeared a few times. This rearrangement joins TRBV5-1 to TRBJ2-2; TRBD1 aligns across 11 bases. CDR1 and CDR2 from the germline V gene are SGHRS and YFSETQ. The CDR3 contains 16 residues. J was trimmed by 4 bases and V by 4 bases; bases with no gene match: 6. The CDR3 loop is CASSQRTGGLTGELFF. CDR3 nucleotide sequence: TGCGCCAGCAGCCAGAGGACAGGGGGCCTCACCGGGGAGCTGTTTTTT.

This clonotype was observed many times. CDR3: CSARDAGGNEKLFF. CDR3 bases: TGCAGTGCTAGAGATGCAGGGGGGAATGAAAAACTGTTTTTT. The J gene is TRBJ1-4, the V gene TRBV20-1; 7 bases agree with TRBD1. Trimming cost V 0 bases and J 5 bases; bases outside gene matches: 3. The V gene's germline CDR1 is DFQATT and CDR2 SNEGSKA (reference sequence). The CDR3 spans 14 residues.

Only a few counts were recorded for this clonotype. Possible read error: a much larger clone is one base away. The V call is TRBV6-2 or TRBV6-3, the J call TRBJ2-5; 8 bases align to TRBD2. Germline trimming cut 5 bases from V and 11 bases from J; bases unmatched to any gene: 16. Germline V gene sequence: CDR1 MNHEY, CDR2 SVGEGT. The CDR3 totals 15 residues. The CDR3 loop is CASSPPGLGTYEQYF. CDR3 coding DNA: TGTGCCAGCAGTCCCCCGGGACTAGGAACTTATGAGCAGTACTTC.

This clonotype was picked up many times. The J gene is TRBJ2-7, the V gene TRBV29-1; TRBD1 matches 8 bases. The germline gives CDR1 SQVTM, CDR2 ANQGSEA. The CDR3 is 14 residues long. The V and J ends lost 5 bases and 1 base, in that order; junction bases with no gene match: 7. The CDR3 loop is CSVKGQAPSYEQYF. Written as DNA, the CDR3 is TGCAGCGTTAAGGGACAGGCCCCGTCCTACGAGCAGTACTTC.

This sequence joins TRBV29-1 and TRBJ1-1; D is possibly TRBD1 (5 bases). The CDR3 length is 11 residues. Between the trimmed V and J ends, which lost 7 bases and 4 bases, there was a span of 10 bases. CDR1 and CDR2 (germline): SQVTM, ANQGSEA. The CDR3, as DNA: TGCAGCGGGGGGGAGTTCACTGAAGCTTTCTTT. Translation: CSGGEFTEAFF.

The chain joins TRBV7-9 to TRBJ2-2, with D unresolved. This CDR3 comprises 13 residues. Germline V gene data show CDR1 as SEHNR and CDR2 as FQNEAQ (reference sequence). V lost 4 bases and J 4 bases, leaving 7 bases between the germline ends. Here the CDR3 DNA reads TGTGCCAGCAGCTACAAAAGCACCGGGGAGCTGTTTTTT. This encodes CASSYKSTGELFF.